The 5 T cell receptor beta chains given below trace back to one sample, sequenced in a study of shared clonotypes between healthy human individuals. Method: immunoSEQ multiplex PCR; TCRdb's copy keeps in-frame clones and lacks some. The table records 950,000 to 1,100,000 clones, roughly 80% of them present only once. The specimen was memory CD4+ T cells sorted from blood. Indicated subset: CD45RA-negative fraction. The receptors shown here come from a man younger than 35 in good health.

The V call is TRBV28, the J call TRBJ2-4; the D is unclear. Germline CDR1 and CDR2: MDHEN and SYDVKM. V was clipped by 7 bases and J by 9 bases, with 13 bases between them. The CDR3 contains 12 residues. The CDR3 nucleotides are TGTGCCAGCACCGGAGCCCAATTCATTCAGTACTTC. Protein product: CASTGAQFIQYF.

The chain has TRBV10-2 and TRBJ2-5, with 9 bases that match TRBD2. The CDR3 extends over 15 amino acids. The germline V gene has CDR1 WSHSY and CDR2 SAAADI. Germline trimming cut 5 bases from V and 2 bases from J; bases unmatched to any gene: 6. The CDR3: CASSRLAAAQETQYF. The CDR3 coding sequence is TGCGCCAGCAGTAGACTAGCGGCTGCTCAAGAGACCCAGTACTTC.

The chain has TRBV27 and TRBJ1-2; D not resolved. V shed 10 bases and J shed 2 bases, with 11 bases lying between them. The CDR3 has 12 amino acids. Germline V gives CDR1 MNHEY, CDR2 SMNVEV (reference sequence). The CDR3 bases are TGTGCCACCCGAGGGTCCAACTATGGCTACACCTTC. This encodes CATRGSNYGYTF.

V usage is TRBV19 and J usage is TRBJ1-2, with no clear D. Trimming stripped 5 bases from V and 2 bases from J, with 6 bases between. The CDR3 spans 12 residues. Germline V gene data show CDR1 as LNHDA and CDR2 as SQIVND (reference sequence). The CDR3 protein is CASSPRNYGYTF. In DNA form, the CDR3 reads TGTGCCAGTAGTCCCCGGAACTATGGCTACACCTTC.

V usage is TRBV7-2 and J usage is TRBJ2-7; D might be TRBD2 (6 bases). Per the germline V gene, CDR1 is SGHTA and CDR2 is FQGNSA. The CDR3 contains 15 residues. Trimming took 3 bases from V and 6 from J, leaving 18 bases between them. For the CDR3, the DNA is TGTGCCAGCAGCTTGACTAGACTTACCCCCTCCGAGCAGTACTTC. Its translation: CASSLTRLTPSEQYF.